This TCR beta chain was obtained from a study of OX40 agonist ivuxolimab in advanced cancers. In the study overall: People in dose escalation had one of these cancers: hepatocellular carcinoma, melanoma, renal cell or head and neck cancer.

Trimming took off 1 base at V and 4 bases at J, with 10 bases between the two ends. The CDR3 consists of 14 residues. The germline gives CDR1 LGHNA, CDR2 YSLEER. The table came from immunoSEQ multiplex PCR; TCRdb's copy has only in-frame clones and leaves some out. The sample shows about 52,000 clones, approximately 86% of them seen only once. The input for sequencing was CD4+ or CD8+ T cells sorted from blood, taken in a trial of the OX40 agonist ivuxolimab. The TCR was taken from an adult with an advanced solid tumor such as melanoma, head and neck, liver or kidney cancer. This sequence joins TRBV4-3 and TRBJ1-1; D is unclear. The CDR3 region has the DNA TGCGCCAGCAGCCAAGGGGGTCGGGGCACTGAAGCTTTCTTT. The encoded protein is CASSQGGRGTEAFF.